This T cell receptor (beta chain) was profiled in a study of blood T cell repertoires in COVID-19. Generated by immunoSEQ multiplex PCR, the TCRdb table keeps only in-frame clones and is missing some. The sample records 30,000 to 40,000 clones, roughly 90% being singletons. V was cut by 5 bases and J by 8 bases, with 18 bases left in between. The germline CDR1 and CDR2 sequences are SGHTA and FQGNSA. CDR3 length: 14 residues. This clonotype originated in a human donor with active COVID-19. The donor label of this sample is uncertain. The chain has TRBV7-2 and TRBJ1-1; possible D gene TRBD1, 6 bases. The sequenced sample was peripheral blood. The CDR3 is CASSNTGSTKEAFF. The CDR3 coding sequence is TGTGCCAGCAGCAACACAGGGTCCACAAAGGAAGCTTTCTTT.